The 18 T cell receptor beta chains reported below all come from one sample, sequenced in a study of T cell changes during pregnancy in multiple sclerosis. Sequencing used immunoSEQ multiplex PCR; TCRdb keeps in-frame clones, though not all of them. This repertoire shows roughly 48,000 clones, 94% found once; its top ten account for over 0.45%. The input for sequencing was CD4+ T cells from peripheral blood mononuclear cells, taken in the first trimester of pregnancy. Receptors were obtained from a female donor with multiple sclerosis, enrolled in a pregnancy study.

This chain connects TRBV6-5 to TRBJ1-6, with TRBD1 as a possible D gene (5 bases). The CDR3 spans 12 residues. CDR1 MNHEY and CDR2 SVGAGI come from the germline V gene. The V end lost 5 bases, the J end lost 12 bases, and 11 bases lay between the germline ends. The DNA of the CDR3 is TGTGCCAGCAGTGACCAGGGTCTACCCCTCCACTTT. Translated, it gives CASSDQGLPLHF.

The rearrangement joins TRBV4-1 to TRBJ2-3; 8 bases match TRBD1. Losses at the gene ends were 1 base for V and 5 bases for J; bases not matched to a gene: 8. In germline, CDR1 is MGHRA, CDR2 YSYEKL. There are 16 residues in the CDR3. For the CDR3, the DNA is TGCGCCAGCAGCCAAGGACAGGGGTACGACGTAGATACGCAGTATTTT. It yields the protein CASSQGQGYDVDTQYF.

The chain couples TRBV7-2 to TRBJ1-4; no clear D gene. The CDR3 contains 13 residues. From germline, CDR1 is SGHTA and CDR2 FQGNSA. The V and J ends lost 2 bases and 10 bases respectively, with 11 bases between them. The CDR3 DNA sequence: TGTGCCAGCAGCTTATGGTTGGAGGGAAAACTGTTTTTT. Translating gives CASSLWLEGKLFF. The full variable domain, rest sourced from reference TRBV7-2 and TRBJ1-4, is GAGVSQSPSNKVTEKGKDVELRCDPISGHTALYWYRQSLGQGLEFLIYFQGNSAPDKSGLPSDRFSAERTGGSVSTLTIQRTQQEDSAVYLCASSLWLEGKLFFGSGTQLSVL.

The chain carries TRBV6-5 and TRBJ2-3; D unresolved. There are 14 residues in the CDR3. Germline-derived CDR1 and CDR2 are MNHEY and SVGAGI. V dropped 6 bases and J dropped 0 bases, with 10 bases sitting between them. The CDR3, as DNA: TGTGCCAGCAGGGAGCTCTCTAGCACAGATACGCAGTATTTT. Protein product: CASRELSSTDTQYF.

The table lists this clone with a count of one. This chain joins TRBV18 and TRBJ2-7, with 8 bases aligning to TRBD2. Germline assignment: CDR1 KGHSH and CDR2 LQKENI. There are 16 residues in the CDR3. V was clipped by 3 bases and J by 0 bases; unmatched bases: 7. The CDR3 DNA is TGTGCCAGCTCACCCGGGGGGGGCCCAAGCTCCTACGAGCAGTACTTC. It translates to CASSPGGGPSSYEQYF. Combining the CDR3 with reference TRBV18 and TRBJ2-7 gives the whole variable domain NAGVMQNPRHLVRRRGQEARLRCSPMKGHSHVYWYRQLPEEGLKFMVYLQKENIIDESGMPKERFSAEFPKEGPSILRIQQVVRGDSAAYFCASSPGGGPSSYEQYFGPGTRLTVT.

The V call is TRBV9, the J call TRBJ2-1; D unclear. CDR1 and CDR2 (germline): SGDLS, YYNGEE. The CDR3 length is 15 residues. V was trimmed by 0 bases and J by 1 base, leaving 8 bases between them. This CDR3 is CASSVVSNSYNEQFF. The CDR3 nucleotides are TGTGCCAGCAGCGTAGTCAGTAATTCCTACAATGAGCAGTTCTTC.

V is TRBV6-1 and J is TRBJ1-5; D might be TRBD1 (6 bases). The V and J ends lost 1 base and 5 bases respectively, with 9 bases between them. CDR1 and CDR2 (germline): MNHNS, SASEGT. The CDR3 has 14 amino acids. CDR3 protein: CASSEDRVHQPQHF. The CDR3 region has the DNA TGTGCCAGCAGTGAAGACAGGGTACATCAGCCCCAGCATTTT.

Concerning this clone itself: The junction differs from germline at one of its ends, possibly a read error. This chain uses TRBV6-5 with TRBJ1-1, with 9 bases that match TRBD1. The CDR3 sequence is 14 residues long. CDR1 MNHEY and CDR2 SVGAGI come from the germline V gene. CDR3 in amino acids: CASNYRGRGTEAFF. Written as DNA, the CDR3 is TGTGCCAGCAATTACAGGGGGCGAGGAACTGAAGCTTTCTTT.

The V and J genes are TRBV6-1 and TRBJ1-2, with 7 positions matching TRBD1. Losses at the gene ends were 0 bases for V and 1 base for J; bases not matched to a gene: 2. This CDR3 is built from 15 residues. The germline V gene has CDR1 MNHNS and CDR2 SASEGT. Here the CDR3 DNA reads TGTGCCAGCAGTGAAGCTTGGGACAGTAACTATGGCTACACCTTC. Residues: CASSEAWDSNYGYTF.

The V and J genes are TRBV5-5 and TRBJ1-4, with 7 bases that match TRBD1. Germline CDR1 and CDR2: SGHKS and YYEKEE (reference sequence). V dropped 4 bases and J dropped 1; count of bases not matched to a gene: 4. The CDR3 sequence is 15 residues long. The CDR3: CASSPDRVTNEKLFF. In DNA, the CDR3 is TGTGCCAGCAGCCCCGACAGGGTAACTAATGAAAAACTGTTTTTT.

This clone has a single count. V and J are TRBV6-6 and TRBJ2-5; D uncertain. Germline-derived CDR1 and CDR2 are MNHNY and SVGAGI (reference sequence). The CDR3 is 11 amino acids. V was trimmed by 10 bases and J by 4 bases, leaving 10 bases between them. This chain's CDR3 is CAIGGGETQYF. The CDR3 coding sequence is TGTGCCATAGGCGGCGGAGAGACCCAGTACTTC.

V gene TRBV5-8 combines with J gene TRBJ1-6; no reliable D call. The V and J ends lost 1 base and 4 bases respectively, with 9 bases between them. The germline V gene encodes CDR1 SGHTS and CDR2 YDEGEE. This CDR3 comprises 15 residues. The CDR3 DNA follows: TGTGCCAGCAGCTTGTCCGGGGTTTATAATTCACCCCTCCACTTT. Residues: CASSLSGVYNSPLHF.

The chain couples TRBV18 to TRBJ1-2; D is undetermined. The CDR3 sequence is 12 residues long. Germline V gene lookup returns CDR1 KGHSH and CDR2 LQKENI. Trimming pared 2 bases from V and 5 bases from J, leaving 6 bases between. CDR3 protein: CASSPGRYGYTF. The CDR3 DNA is TGTGCCAGCTCACCAGGGAGGTATGGCTACACCTTC.

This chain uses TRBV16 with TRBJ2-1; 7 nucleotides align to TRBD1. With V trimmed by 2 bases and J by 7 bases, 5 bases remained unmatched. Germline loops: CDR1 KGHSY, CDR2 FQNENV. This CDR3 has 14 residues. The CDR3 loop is CASSQILTGNEQFF. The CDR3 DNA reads TGTGCCAGCAGCCAAATCCTGACAGGGAATGAGCAGTTCTTC. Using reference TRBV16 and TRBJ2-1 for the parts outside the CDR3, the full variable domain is GEEVAQTPKHLVRGEGQKAKLYCAPIKGHSYVFWYQQVLKNEFKFLISFQNENVFDETGMPKERFSAKCLPNSPCSLEIQATKLEDSAVYFCASSQILTGNEQFFGPGTRLTVL.

CDR3 coding DNA: TGTGCCAGCAGTCGCACCACCCCGGGGGGGTCACCCCTCCACTTT. Translation gives CASSRTTPGGSPLHF. The chain combines TRBV6-5 with TRBJ1-6, with TRBD1 as a possible D gene (5 bases). The CDR3 contains 15 residues. Trimming cost V 5 bases and J 10 bases, with 18 bases left between them. Germline CDR1 MNHEY, CDR2 SVGAGI.

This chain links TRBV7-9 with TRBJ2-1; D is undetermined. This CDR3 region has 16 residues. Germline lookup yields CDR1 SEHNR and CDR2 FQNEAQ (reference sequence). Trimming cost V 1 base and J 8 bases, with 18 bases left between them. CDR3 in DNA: TGTGCCAGCAGCTTAGGCCGGTTACTGCTTCGGGATGAGCAGTTCTTC. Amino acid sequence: CASSLGRLLLRDEQFF.

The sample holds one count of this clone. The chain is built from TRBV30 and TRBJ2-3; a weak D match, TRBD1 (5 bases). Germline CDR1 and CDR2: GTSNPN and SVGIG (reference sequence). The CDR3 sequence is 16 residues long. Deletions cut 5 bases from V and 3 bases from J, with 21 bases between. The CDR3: CAWARDAGKLTDTQYF. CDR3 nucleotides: TGTGCCTGGGCCAGGGATGCTGGGAAGTTGACAGATACGCAGTATTTT.

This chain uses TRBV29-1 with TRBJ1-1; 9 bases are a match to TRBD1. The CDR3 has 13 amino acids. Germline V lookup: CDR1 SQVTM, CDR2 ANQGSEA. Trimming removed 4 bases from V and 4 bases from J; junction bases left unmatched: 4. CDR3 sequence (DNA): TGCAGCGTTGTGGAGACAGGGGGCACTGAAGCTTTCTTT. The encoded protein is CSVVETGGTEAFF. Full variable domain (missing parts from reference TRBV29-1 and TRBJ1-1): SAVISQKPSRDICQRGTSLTIQCQVDSQVTMMFWYRQQPGQSLTLIATANQGSEATYESGFVIDKFPISRPNLTFSTLTVSNMSPEDSSIYLCSVVETGGTEAFFGQGTRLTVV.